A single sample is the source of the 17 T cell receptor beta chains below, sequenced in a study of cytomegalovirus exposure and HLA in healthy donors. 60 Vbeta and 13 Jbeta primers were used in PCR. Clones were sequenced by immunoSEQ multiplex PCR, and TCRdb holds only the in-frame ones, with some missing. Among roughly 100,000 clones, 50% to 80% were seen once, and the ten largest hold roughly 3.2%. Sample: PBMCs. Receptors originate from a man in his sixties in good health and CMV-seronegative.

This sequence joins TRBV5-1 and TRBJ2-1, with TRBD2 matching 9 bases. The CDR3 length is 15 residues. Germline CDR1 is SGHRS and CDR2 is YFSETQ. Trimming removed 0 bases from V and 8 bases from J; junction bases left unmatched: 6. DNA for the CDR3: TGCGCCAGCAGCTTGGAAGGCGGGGGGGCAGATGAGCAGTTCTTC. This codes for CASSLEGGGADEQFF.

This sequence joins TRBV28 and TRBJ2-7, with 8 bases aligning to TRBD2. CDR3 length equals 17 residues. The ends lost 6 bases at V and 0 bases at J; junction bases unmatched: 13. Germline V CDR1 and CDR2: MDHEN, SYDVKM. CDR3 sequence (DNA): TGTGCCAGCAGCCGACCGCTCAGCGGGGGCCGCTCCTACGAGCAGTACTTC. Its protein product is CASSRPLSGGRSYEQYF. The full variable domain, its missing parts supplied by reference TRBV28 and TRBJ2-7, is DVKVTQSSRYLVKRTGEKVFLECVQDMDHENMFWYRQDPGLGLRLIYFSYDVKMKEKGDIPEGYSVSREKKERFSLILESASTNQTSMYLCASSRPLSGGRSYEQYFGPGTRLTVT.

This clone is a singleton in its sample. The chain uses TRBV18 and TRBJ1-5; D is undetermined. CDR3 length: 13 amino acids. Germline values: CDR1 KGHSH, CDR2 LQKENI. V was pared by 2 bases and J by 3 bases, with 5 bases between. CDR3 DNA: TGTGCCAGCTCACCAGACAACAATCAGCCCCAGCATTTT. Its protein product is CASSPDNNQPQHF. The whole variable domain, filled in from reference TRBV18 and TRBJ1-5, reads NAGVMQNPRHLVRRRGQEARLRCSPMKGHSHVYWYRQLPEEGLKFMVYLQKENIIDESGMPKERFSAEFPKEGPSILRIQQVVRGDSAAYFCASSPDNNQPQHFGDGTRLSIL.

V is TRBV4-1 and J is TRBJ2-2; 8 nucleotides line up with TRBD1. The V and J ends lost 3 bases and 0 bases, in that order; junction bases with no gene match: 6. The germline CDR1 and CDR2 sequences are MGHRA and YSYEKL. This CDR3 contains 17 residues. This CDR3 reads CASSQTGQGPNTGELFF. CDR3 nucleotides: TGCGCCAGCAGCCAGACAGGACAGGGACCGAACACCGGGGAGCTGTTTTTT.

The rearrangement uses TRBV2 and TRBJ2-7; D is perhaps TRBD2 (6 bases). The CDR3 extends over 13 amino acids. Germline CDR1 is SNHLY and CDR2 is FYNNEI. Trimming took 6 bases from V and 5 from J, leaving 14 bases between them. This CDR3 reads CASRPGTVDEQYF. CDR3 DNA: TGTGCCAGCAGGCCAGGGACTGTTGACGAGCAGTACTTC. Full variable domain (outside the CDR3, taken from reference TRBV2 and TRBJ2-7): EPEVTQTPSHQVTQMGQEVILRCVPISNHLYFYWYRQILGQKVEFLVSFYNNEISEKSEIFDDQFSVERPDGSNFTLKIRSTKLEDSAMYFCASRPGTVDEQYFGPGTRLTVT.

The sample holds a few counts of this clone. This chain links TRBV6-1 with TRBJ1-1; 7 nucleotides agree with TRBD1. The V and J ends lost 2 bases and 5 bases, in that order; junction bases with no gene match: 5. Germline V lookup: CDR1 MNHNS, CDR2 SASEGT. The CDR3 totals 14 residues. CDR3 sequence reads: CASSEQQGSTEAFF. The CDR3 DNA is TGTGCCAGCAGTGAACAACAGGGGAGTACTGAAGCTTTCTTT.

As for this clone: One end of the junction does not line up with germline, which may come from a read error. The chain employs TRBV7-7 and TRBJ2-5, with 7 bases lining up with TRBD1. This CDR3 spans 19 amino acids. Germline V lookup: CDR1 SSHAT, CDR2 FNYEAQ (reference sequence). CDR3 in amino acids: CASSLDKKTPGTEEETQYF. In nucleotides, the CDR3 is TGTGCTAGCAGCTTAGACAAGAAAACCCCCGGGACAGAAGAAGAGACCCAGTACTTC.

This clone was seen more than once but under ten times. The CDR3 sequence is CATRTGIYYGYTF. CDR3 sequence (DNA): TGTGCCACCCGGACAGGGATATACTATGGCTACACCTTC. V usage is TRBV28 and J usage is TRBJ1-2; 8 bases are shared with TRBD1. With 10 bases clipped from V and 3 bases from J, the junction kept 7 bases outside the gene matches. The CDR3 consists of 13 residues. Germline values: CDR1 MDHEN, CDR2 SYDVKM.

The chain employs TRBV5-1 and TRBJ2-2; possible D gene TRBD1, 6 bases. Looked up from germline, CDR1 is SGHRS and CDR2 is YFSETQ. The CDR3 has 15 residues. The V end was cut by 7 bases, the J end by 1 base, with 14 bases between. The CDR3 reads CASGPWTENTGELFF. CDR3 nucleotide sequence: TGCGCCAGCGGCCCCTGGACAGAGAACACCGGGGAGCTGTTTTTT.

Only a few counts were recorded for this clone. The chain uses TRBV2 and TRBJ2-7; TRBD2 matches 7 bases. The CDR3 consists of 12 residues. J lost 4 bases, V lost 9 bases, and 6 bases had no gene match. The germline V gene has CDR1 SNHLY and CDR2 FYNNEI. The chain's CDR3 is CASGLGRYEQYF. The DNA for the CDR3 is TGTGCCAGTGGACTAGGAAGGTACGAGCAGTACTTC.

The V gene is TRBV19, the J gene TRBJ1-5; TRBD1 might be the D (5 bases). CDR3 length: 14 residues. CDR1 is LNHDA, CDR2 SQIVND, per germline (reference sequence). V was clipped by 3 bases and J by 7 bases, with 13 bases between them. CDR3 region: CASSMEKGIQPQHF. CDR3 nucleotide sequence: TGTGCCAGTAGTATGGAAAAGGGGATCCAGCCCCAGCATTTT.

The V call is TRBV4-1, the J call TRBJ2-3, with D perhaps matching TRBD1 (5 bases). Trimming removed 1 base at V and 4 bases at J, with 12 bases between. Germline V gene sequence: CDR1 MGHRA, CDR2 YSYEKL. The length of the CDR3 is 15 residues. The CDR3 is CASSQGGAGADTQYF. The CDR3 DNA sequence: TGCGCCAGCAGCCAAGGTGGGGCTGGGGCAGATACGCAGTATTTT.

V is TRBV9 and J is TRBJ1-2; TRBD1 agrees at 7 bases. The CDR3 loop spans 16 amino acids. The trim removed 0 bases at V and 3 bases at J, leaving 8 bases unmatched. Germline V gene lookup returns CDR1 SGDLS and CDR2 YYNGEE. The CDR3 loop reads CASSVGKGAGDYGYTF. The CDR3 DNA reads as TGTGCCAGCAGCGTAGGGAAGGGGGCTGGGGACTATGGCTACACCTTC.

The chain combines TRBV27 with TRBJ2-1; 7 bases are shared with TRBD2. This CDR3 is built from 15 residues. From germline, CDR1 is MNHEY and CDR2 SMNVEV (reference sequence). V lost 6 bases and J lost 5; bases outside the gene matches: 10. The CDR3 nucleotides are TGTGCCAGCAGGTTAGTGGGAGGGCCGAACAATGAGCAGTTCTTC. Protein: CASRLVGGPNNEQFF.

The chain combines TRBV29-1 with TRBJ1-1; D is undetermined. The germline V gene has CDR1 SQVTM and CDR2 ANQGSEA. This CDR3 comprises 12 residues. Trimming cost V 7 bases and J 3 bases, with 12 bases left between them. The CDR3 here is CSAPGRDTEAFF. The DNA of the CDR3 is TGCAGCGCCCCGGGTCGGGACACTGAAGCTTTCTTT.

The chain is built from TRBV9 and TRBJ2-5; 8 bases fit TRBD1. The CDR3 has 15 amino acids. J gave up 4 bases and V 3 bases, and 8 bases lay outside the gene matches. Germline V gene sequence: CDR1 SGDLS, CDR2 YYNGEE. CDR3 protein: CASSAIGQGGETQYF. As DNA, the CDR3 is TGTGCCAGCAGCGCCATAGGACAGGGAGGAGAGACCCAGTACTTC. Full variable domain (rest looked up from reference TRBV9 and TRBJ2-5): DSGVTQTPKHLITATGQRVTLRCSPRSGDLSVYWYQQSLDQGLQFLIQYYNGEERAKGNILERFSAQQFPDLHSELNLSSLELGDSALYFCASSAIGQGGETQYFGPGTRLLVL.

The chain has TRBV7-9 and TRBJ1-3; 9 bases agree with TRBD1. CDR1 is SEHNR, CDR2 FQNEAQ, per germline (reference sequence). V was pared by 7 bases and J by 1 base, with 8 bases of the junction left unmatched. The CDR3 length is 16 residues. CDR3 protein: CASTILGQGSGNTIYF. The CDR3 DNA reads TGTGCCAGCACCATCCTGGGACAGGGATCTGGAAACACCATATATTTT.